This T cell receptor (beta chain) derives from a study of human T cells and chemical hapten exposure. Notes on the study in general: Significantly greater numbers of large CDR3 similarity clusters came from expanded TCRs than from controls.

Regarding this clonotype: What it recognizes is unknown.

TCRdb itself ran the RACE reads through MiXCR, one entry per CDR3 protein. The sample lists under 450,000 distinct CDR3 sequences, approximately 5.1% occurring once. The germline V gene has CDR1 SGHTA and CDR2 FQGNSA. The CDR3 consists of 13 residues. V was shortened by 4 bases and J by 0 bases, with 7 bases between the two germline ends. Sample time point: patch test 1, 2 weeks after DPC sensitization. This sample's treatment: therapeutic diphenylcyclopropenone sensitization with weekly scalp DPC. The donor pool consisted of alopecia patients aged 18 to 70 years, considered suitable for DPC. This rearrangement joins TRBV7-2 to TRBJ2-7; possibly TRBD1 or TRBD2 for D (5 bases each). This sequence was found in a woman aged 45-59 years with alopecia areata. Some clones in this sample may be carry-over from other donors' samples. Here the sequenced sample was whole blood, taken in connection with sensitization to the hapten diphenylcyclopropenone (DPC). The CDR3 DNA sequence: TGTGCCAGCAGCTGGGACGGCTCCTACGAGCAGTACTTC. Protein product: CASSWDGSYEQYF.